These 21 T cell receptor beta chains share one sample of origin, sequenced in a study of blood T cell repertoires in COVID-19. Clones were sequenced by immunoSEQ multiplex PCR, and TCRdb holds only the in-frame ones, with some missing. The repertoire holds tens of thousands of clones, about 85% seen once, with 15% in the top ten. The sequenced material came from peripheral blood. Every receptor here comes from a male donor with acute or convalescent COVID-19.

This chain links TRBV28 with TRBJ2-7, with a possible D match to TRBD2 (5 bases). Germline V gene sequence: CDR1 MDHEN, CDR2 SYDVKM. The CDR3 runs 14 residues. Deletions cut 3 bases from V and 7 bases from J, with 16 bases between. The CDR3 nucleotides read TGTGCCAGCAGTTTTATGGGCCAGCGGAGTGAGCAGTACTTC. This encodes CASSFMGQRSEQYF. Looking up the rest from reference TRBV28 and TRBJ2-7 gives the full variable domain: DVKVTQSSRYLVKRTGEKVFLECVQDMDHENMFWYRQDPGLGLRLIYFSYDVKMKEKGDIPEGYSVSREKKERFSLILESASTNQTSMYLCASSFMGQRSEQYFGPGTRLTVT.

This clone is a singleton in its sample. The V gene is TRBV6-5, the J gene TRBJ2-7; 8 bases line up with TRBD1. The J segment lost 2 bases and the V segment lost 2 bases, leaving 2 bases of the junction unmatched. The CDR3 totals 14 residues. Germline CDR1 is MNHEY and CDR2 is SVGAGI. In DNA form, the CDR3 reads TGTGCCAGCAGTTACGCGGGACAGGCCTACGAGCAGTACTTC. It specifies CASSYAGQAYEQYF.

Here the CDR3 reads CASSLGGGWTEAFF. The CDR3 DNA reads as TGTGCCAGTAGTTTAGGGGGGGGCTGGACTGAAGCTTTCTTT. The V call is TRBV19, the J call TRBJ1-1; a weak D match, TRBD1 (6 bases). Germline CDR1 LNHDA, CDR2 SQIVND (reference sequence). The V gene lost 5 bases and the J gene lost 5 bases, with 15 bases spanning the gap. This CDR3 has 14 amino acids. Full variable domain (outside the CDR3, taken from reference TRBV19 and TRBJ1-1): DGGITQSPKYLFRKEGQNVTLSCEQNLNHDAMYWYRQDPGQGLRLIYYSQIVNDFQKGDIAEGYSVSREKKESFPLTVTSAQKNPTAFYLCASSLGGGWTEAFFGQGTRLTVV.

The V call is TRBV7-9, the J call TRBJ1-1; TRBD1 matches 8 bases. V was pared by 3 bases and J by 4 bases, with 7 bases of the junction left unmatched. Germline assignment: CDR1 SEHNR and CDR2 FQNEAQ (reference sequence). The CDR3 is made up of 15 amino acids. CDR3 sequence reads: CASSLPLTGGTEAFF. The CDR3 DNA sequence: TGTGCCAGCAGCTTGCCCCTCACAGGGGGCACTGAAGCTTTCTTT. The variable domain in full, completed from reference TRBV7-9 and TRBJ1-1, reads DTGVSQNPRHKITKRGQNVTFRCDPISEHNRLYWYRQTLGQGPEFLTYFQNEAQLEKSRLLSDRFSAERPKGSFSTLEIQRTEQGDSAMYLCASSLPLTGGTEAFFGQGTRLTVV.

A single count supports this clone. This sequence joins TRBV5-6 and TRBJ1-1, with TRBD1 matching 7 bases. J was trimmed by 4 bases and V by 3 bases; bases with no gene match: 3. CDR3 length: 13 amino acids. Germline values: CDR1 SGHDT, CDR2 YYEEEE. The CDR3 loop reads CASSWTGRTEAFF. The CDR3 DNA is TGTGCCAGCAGCTGGACAGGACGCACTGAAGCTTTCTTT.

The count of this clone is one. The chain links TRBV28 to TRBJ2-7; TRBD2 matches 9 bases. V lost 7 bases and J lost 5; bases outside the gene matches: 12. In germline, CDR1 is MDHEN, CDR2 SYDVKM. The CDR3 sequence is 15 residues long. CDR3 sequence (DNA): TGTGCCAGCACCCTGACTAGCGGCCCGGTCGACGAGCAGTACTTC. Protein: CASTLTSGPVDEQYF.

This clone was detected a few times. V and J are TRBV3-1 (or the pseudogene TRBV3-2) and TRBJ1-6; unclear D gene. This CDR3 spans 14 amino acids. Trimming stripped 1 base from V and 7 bases from J, with 8 bases between. Germline V gene sequence: CDR1 LGHDT, CDR2 YNNKEL (reference sequence). CDR3 protein: CASSQVGTNSPLHF. The CDR3 nucleotides read TGTGCCAGCAGCCAAGTGGGCACGAATTCACCCCTCCACTTT.

The V and J genes are TRBV5-4 and TRBJ1-6, with TRBD1 matching 7 bases. From germline, CDR1 is SGHNT and CDR2 YYREEE (reference sequence). The CDR3 has 15 amino acids. The junction had 5 bases not matched to a gene; V was cut back by 3 bases and J by 5 bases. CDR3 residues: CASSYQGVDNSPLHF. As DNA, the CDR3 is TGTGCCAGCAGCTACCAGGGGGTGGATAATTCACCCCTCCACTTT.

V gene TRBV3-1 (or the pseudogene TRBV3-2) combines with J gene TRBJ1-6, with D perhaps TRBD1 (6 bases). The CDR3 spans 16 residues. The V and J ends lost 0 bases and 9 bases respectively, with 15 bases between them. The germline CDR1 and CDR2 sequences are LGHDT and YNNKEL (reference sequence). CDR3 DNA sequence: TGTGCCAGCAGCCAAGATAGACAGGCCCCGGGTTCACCCCTCCACTTT. Protein: CASSQDRQAPGSPLHF.

The chain uses TRBV4-1 and TRBJ1-2, with 7 bases matching TRBD1. CDR3 length: 14 amino acids. The V gene end was trimmed by 1 base and the J gene end by 5 bases; junction bases not matched to a gene: 4. Looked up from germline, CDR1 is MGHRA and CDR2 is YSYEKL. The CDR3 DNA reads TGCGCCAGCAGCCAAGGCCCGGGACAGTATGGCTACACCTTC. Translated, it gives CASSQGPGQYGYTF.

The rearrangement joins TRBV18 to TRBJ1-5; maybe TRBD1 (5 bases). Germline CDR1 is KGHSH and CDR2 is LQKENI. Trimming took 3 bases from V and 0 from J, leaving 21 bases between them. The CDR3 consists of 19 residues. In DNA form, the CDR3 reads TGTGCCAGCTCACCGCCGGACGGACATAATAAACTTAGCAATCAGCCCCAGCATTTT. Protein sequence: CASSPPDGHNKLSNQPQHF.

The chain recombines TRBV6-2 or TRBV6-3 with TRBJ2-5, with D possibly being TRBD2 (5 bases). Germline-derived CDR1 and CDR2 are MNHEY and SVGEGT. This CDR3 region has 13 residues. Trimming removed 4 bases at V and 4 bases at J, with 10 bases between. This CDR3 reads CASSWVGRETQYF. The CDR3 DNA sequence: TGTGCCAGCAGTTGGGTAGGGAGAGAGACCCAGTACTTC.

This clone was seen more than once but under ten times. The chain carries TRBV10-3 and TRBJ1-1, with TRBD1 matching over 7 bases. This CDR3 is built from 13 residues. Per germline, CDR1 ENHRY and CDR2 SYGVKD. With 10 bases clipped from V and 5 bases from J, the junction kept 10 bases outside the gene matches. CDR3 bases: TGTGCCACCATAAGACAGGGTGGAACTGAAGCTTTCTTT. Translation: CATIRQGGTEAFF.

This clone was recorded once. The CDR3 reads CAWSVRGSIVFPLHF. CDR3 nucleotide sequence: TGTGCCTGGAGTGTACGCGGGAGTATAGTCTTTCCCCTCCACTTT. This rearrangement joins TRBV30 to TRBJ1-6; D uncertain. Germline CDR1 is GTSNPN and CDR2 is SVGIG (reference sequence). The germline V and J ends were trimmed by 0 bases and 13 bases, with 19 bases remaining between them. The CDR3 runs to 15 residues.

The CDR3: CASSLGSGTGGYGYTF. CDR3 DNA sequence: TGTGCCAGCAGCCTCGGGTCCGGGACAGGAGGATATGGCTACACCTTC. This chain connects TRBV7-9 to TRBJ1-2; 8 bases agree with TRBD1. Germline values: CDR1 SEHNR, CDR2 FQNEAQ (reference sequence). Unmatched junction bases numbered 13, after V lost 5 bases and J lost 5 bases. The CDR3 loop spans 16 amino acids.

In DNA form, the CDR3 reads TGTGCCAGCAGTGAATACCTGGGGACAGGTAGTAACACCGGGGAGCTGTTTTTT. Amino acid sequence: CASSEYLGTGSNTGELFF. The chain employs TRBV25-1 and TRBJ2-2, with 8 bases fitting TRBD1. This CDR3 is 18 amino acids long. Looked up from germline, CDR1 is MGHDK and CDR2 is SYGVNS. V gave up 0 bases and J gave up 2 bases; unmatched junction bases: 8.

V gene TRBV18 combines with J gene TRBJ1-5, with 9 positions matching TRBD1. The germline V gene has CDR1 KGHSH and CDR2 LQKENI. This CDR3 is built from 15 residues. Trimming removed 5 bases from V and 5 bases from J; junction bases left unmatched: 7. This CDR3 is CASSGGTGRHQPQHF. CDR3 in DNA: TGTGCCAGCTCAGGGGGGACAGGGAGGCATCAGCCCCAGCATTTT.

V and J are TRBV5-6 and TRBJ1-2; D gene uncertain. The germline gives CDR1 SGHDT, CDR2 YYEEEE. Trimming removed 4 bases at V and 0 bases at J, with 13 bases between. CDR3 length: 15 amino acids. The CDR3 region is CASSGFAGTNYGYTF. As DNA, the CDR3 is TGTGCCAGCAGCGGGTTCGCGGGGACTAACTATGGCTACACCTTC.

This clone is a singleton in its sample. The chain combines TRBV5-1 with TRBJ2-1; possible D gene TRBD1, 6 bases. Germline V gives CDR1 SGHRS, CDR2 YFSETQ. V was shortened by 6 bases and J by 0 bases, with 10 bases between the two germline ends. There are 14 residues in the CDR3. The DNA for the CDR3 is TGCGCCAGCAACAAGGACAGCTCCTACAATGAGCAGTTCTTC. Residues: CASNKDSSYNEQFF.

The sample holds a few counts of this clone. The chain combines TRBV7-8 with TRBJ1-6; 7 nucleotides match TRBD1. With V trimmed by 5 bases and J by 2 bases, 3 bases remained unmatched. The germline CDR1 and CDR2 sequences are SGHVS and FQNEAQ. CDR3 length: 15 residues. For the CDR3, the DNA is TGTGCCAGCAGCCCTGGGACAGCCTATAATTCACCCCTCCACTTT. As protein: CASSPGTAYNSPLHF. The full variable domain, completed using reference TRBV7-8 and TRBJ1-6, is GAGVSQSPRYKVAKRGQDVALRCDPISGHVSLFWYQQALGQGPEFLTYFQNEAQLDKSGLPSDRFFAERPEGSVSTLKIQRTQQEDSAVYLCASSPGTAYNSPLHFGNGTRLTVT.

This rearrangement joins TRBV10-3 to TRBJ1-6; D uncertain. Germline CDR1 ENHRY, CDR2 SYGVKD. Deletions cut 8 bases from V and 7 bases from J, with 15 bases between. The CDR3 runs to 14 residues. The CDR3 reads CAIGPAPGNSPLHF. DNA for the CDR3: TGTGCCATCGGACCGGCCCCGGGGAATTCACCCCTCCACTTT.